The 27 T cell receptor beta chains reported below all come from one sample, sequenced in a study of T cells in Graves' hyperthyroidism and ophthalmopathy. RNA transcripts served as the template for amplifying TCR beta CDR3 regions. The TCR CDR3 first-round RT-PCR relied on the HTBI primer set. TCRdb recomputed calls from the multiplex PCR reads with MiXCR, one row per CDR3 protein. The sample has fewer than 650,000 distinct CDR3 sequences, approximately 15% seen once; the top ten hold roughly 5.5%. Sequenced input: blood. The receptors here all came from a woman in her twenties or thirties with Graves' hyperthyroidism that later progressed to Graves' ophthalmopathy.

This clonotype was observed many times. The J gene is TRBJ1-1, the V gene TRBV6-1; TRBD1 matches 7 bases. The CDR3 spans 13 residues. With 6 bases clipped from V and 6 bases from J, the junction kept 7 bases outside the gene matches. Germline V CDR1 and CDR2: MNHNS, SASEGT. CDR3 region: CASRDRERSEAFF. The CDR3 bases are TGTGCCAGCAGAGACAGGGAGAGGTCTGAAGCTTTCTTT.

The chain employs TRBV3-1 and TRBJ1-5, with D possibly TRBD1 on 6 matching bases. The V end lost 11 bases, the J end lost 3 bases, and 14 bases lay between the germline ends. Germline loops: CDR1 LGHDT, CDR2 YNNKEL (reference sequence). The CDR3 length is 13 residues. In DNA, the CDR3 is TGTGCCTGCCGGGACATCGTCAATCAGCCCCAGCATTTT. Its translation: CACRDIVNQPQHF.

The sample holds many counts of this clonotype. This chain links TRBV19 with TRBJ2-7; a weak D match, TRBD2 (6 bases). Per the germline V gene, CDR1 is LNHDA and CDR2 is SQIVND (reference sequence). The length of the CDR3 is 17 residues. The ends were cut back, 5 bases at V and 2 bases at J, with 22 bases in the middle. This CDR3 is CASSRGSTSSGTYEQYF. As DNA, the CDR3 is TGTGCCAGTAGTCGGGGCAGTACGAGTAGCGGAACCTACGAGCAGTACTTC.

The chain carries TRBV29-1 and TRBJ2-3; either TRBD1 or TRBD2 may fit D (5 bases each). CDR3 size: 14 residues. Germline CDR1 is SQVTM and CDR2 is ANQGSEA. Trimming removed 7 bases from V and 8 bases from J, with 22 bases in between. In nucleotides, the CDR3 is TGCAGCGGGGGCGGGTCTACAGGCCCGGCTACGCAGTATTTT. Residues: CSGGGSTGPATQYF.

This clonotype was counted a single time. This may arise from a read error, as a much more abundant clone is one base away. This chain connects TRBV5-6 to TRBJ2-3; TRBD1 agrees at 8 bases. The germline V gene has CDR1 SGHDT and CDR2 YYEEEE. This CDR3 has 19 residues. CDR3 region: CASNLGGQGWRRSTDTQYF. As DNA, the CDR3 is TGTGCCAGCAACTTGGGAGGACAGGGATGGCGACGAAGCACAGATACGCAGTATTTT.

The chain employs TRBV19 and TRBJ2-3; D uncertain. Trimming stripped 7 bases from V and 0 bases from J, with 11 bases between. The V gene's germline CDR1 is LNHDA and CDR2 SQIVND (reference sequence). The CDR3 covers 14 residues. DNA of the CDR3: TGTGCCAGTACCCCCCCCCACAGCACAGATACGCAGTATTTT. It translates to CASTPPHSTDTQYF.

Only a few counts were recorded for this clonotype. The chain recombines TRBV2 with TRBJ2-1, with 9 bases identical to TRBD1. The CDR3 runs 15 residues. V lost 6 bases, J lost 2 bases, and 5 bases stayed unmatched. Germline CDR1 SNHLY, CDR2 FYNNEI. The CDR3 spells CASSGQGKAYNEQFF. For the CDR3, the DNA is TGTGCCAGCAGCGGACAGGGGAAAGCCTACAATGAGCAGTTCTTC.

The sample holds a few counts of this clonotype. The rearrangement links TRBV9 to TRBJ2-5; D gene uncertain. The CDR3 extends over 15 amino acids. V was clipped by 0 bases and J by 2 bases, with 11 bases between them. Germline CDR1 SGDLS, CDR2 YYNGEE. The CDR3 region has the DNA TGTGCCAGCAGCGTAGCCCTGGACCTACAAGAGACCCAGTACTTC. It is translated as CASSVALDLQETQYF.

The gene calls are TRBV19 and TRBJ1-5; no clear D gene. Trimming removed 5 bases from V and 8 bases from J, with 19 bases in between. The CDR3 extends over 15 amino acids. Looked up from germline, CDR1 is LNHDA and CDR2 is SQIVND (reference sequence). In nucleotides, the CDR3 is TGTGCCAGTAGTCCCGGAAGCGCTGGGAGGGAGCCCCAGCATTTT. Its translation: CASSPGSAGREPQHF.

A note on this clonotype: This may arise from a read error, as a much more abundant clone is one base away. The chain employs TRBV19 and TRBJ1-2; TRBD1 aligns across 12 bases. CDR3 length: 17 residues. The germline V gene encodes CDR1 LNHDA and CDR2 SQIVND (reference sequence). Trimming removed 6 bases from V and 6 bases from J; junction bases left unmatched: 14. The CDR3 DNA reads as TGTGCCAGTAGCCAATTCCGGGACAGGGGGCTGATCGATGGCTACACCTTC. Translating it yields CASSQFRDRGLIDGYTF.

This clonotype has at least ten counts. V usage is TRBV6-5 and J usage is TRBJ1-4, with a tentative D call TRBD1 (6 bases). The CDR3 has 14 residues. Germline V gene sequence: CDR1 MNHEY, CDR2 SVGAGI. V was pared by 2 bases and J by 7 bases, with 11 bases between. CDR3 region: CASSYRGGGEKLFF. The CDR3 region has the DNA TGTGCCAGCAGTTACAGGGGAGGGGGTGAAAAACTGTTTTTT.

The CDR3 here is CASSVDYQPQHF. DNA for the CDR3: TGTGCCAGCAGCGTGGATTATCAGCCCCAGCATTTT. The chain employs TRBV7-9 and TRBJ1-5; D not resolved. This CDR3 spans 12 amino acids. V lost 5 bases to trimming and J lost 5 bases, with 7 bases between them. The germline V gene encodes CDR1 SEHNR and CDR2 FQNEAQ (reference sequence).

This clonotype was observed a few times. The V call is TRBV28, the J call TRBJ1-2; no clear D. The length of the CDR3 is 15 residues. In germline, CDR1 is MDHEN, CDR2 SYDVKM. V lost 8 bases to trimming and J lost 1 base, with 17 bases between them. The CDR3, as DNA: TGTGCCAGCCGAAGCCTCCGGCTCAATAACTATGGCTACACCTTC. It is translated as CASRSLRLNNYGYTF.

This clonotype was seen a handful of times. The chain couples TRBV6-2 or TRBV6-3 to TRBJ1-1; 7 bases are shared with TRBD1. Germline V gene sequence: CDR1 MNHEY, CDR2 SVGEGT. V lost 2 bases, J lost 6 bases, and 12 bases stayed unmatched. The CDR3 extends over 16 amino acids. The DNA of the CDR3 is TGTGCCAGCAGTTACGGGGGCACAGGGGAAGGGGCTGAAGCTTTCTTT. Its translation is CASSYGGTGEGAEAFF.

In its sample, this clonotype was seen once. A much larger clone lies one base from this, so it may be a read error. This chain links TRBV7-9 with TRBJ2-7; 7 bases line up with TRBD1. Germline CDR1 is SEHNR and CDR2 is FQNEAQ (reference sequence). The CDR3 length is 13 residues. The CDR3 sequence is CASSPVQGNEQHF. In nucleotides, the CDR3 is TGTGCCAGCAGCCCCGTACAGGGGAACGAGCAGCACTTC.

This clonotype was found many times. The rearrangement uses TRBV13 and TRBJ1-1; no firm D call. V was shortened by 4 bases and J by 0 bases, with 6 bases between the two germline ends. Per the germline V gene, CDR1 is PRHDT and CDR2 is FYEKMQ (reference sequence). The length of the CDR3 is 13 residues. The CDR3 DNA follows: TGTGCCAGCAGCTCTAACATGAACACTGAAGCTTTCTTT. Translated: CASSSNMNTEAFF.

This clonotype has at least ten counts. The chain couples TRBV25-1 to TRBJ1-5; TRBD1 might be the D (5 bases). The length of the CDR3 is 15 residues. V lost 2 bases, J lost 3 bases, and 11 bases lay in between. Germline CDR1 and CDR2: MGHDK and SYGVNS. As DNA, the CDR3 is TGTGCCAGCAGTGAAGGGGGAGGGGTCAATCAGCCCCAGCATTTT. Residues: CASSEGGGVNQPQHF.

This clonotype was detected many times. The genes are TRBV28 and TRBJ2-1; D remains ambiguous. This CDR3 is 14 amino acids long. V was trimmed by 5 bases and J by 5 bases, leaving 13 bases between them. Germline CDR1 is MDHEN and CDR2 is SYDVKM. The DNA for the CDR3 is TGTGCCAGCAGTAACCAAGGCCTCCACAATGAGCAGTTCTTC. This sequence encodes CASSNQGLHNEQFF. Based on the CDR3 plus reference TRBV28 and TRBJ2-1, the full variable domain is DVKVTQSSRYLVKRTGEKVFLECVQDMDHENMFWYRQDPGLGLRLIYFSYDVKMKEKGDIPEGYSVSREKKERFSLILESASTNQTSMYLCASSNQGLHNEQFFGPGTRLTVL.

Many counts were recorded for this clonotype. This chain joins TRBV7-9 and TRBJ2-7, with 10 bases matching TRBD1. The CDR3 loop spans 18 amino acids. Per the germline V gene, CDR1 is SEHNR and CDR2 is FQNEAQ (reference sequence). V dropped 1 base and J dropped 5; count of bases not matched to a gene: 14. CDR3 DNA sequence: TGTGCCAGCAGCTTAGTCCTTAGGACCGGGACAGGGGTCAACGAGCAGTACTTC. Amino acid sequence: CASSLVLRTGTGVNEQYF.

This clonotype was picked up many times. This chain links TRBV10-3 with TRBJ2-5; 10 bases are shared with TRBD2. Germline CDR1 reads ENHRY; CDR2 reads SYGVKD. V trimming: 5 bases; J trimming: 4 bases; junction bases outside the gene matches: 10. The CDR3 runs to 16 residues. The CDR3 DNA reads TGTGCCATCAGTAACGTGTCTAGCGGGAGTCCAGAGACCCAGTACTTC. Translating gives CAISNVSSGSPETQYF.

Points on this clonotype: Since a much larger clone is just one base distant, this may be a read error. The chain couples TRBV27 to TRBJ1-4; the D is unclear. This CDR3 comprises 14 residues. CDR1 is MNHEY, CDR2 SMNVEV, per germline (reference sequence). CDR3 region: CASSSGFVGEELFF. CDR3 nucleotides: TGTGCCAGCAGTTCGGGGTTCGTAGGTGAAGAACTGTTTTTT.

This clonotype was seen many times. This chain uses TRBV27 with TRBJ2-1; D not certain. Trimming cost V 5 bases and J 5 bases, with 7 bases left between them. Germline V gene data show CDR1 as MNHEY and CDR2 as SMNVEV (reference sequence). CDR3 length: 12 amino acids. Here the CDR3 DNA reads TGTGCCAGCAGTCGTAGTCACAATGAGCAGTTCTTC. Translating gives CASSRSHNEQFF.

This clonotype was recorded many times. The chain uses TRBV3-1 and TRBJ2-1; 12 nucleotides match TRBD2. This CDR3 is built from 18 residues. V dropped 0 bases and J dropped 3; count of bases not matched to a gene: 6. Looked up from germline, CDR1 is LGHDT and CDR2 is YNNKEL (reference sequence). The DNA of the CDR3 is TGTGCCAGCAGCCAAGACGGGACTAGCGGGTGGGGCTACAATGAGCAGTTCTTC. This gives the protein CASSQDGTSGWGYNEQFF.

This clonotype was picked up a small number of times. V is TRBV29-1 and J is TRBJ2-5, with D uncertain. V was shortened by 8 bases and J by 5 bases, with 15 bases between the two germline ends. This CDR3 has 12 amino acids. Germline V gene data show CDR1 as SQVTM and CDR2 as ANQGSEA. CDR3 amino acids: CSTEDGDETQYF. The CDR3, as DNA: TGCAGCACAGAAGACGGTGATGAGACCCAGTACTTC.

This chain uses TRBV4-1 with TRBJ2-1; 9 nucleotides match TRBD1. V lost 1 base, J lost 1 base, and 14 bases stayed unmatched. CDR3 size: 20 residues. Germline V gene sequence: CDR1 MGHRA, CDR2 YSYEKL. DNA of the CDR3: TGCGCCAGCAGCCAAGTTCGGGGTTACGGACAGGGGTCGTCCTACAATGAGCAGTTCTTC. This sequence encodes CASSQVRGYGQGSSYNEQFF.

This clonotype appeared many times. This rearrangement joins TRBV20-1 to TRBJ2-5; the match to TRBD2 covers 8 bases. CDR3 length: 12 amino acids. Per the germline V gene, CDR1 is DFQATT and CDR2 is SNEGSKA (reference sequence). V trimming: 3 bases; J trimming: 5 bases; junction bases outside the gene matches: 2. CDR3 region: CSASGRDETQYF. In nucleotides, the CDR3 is TGCAGTGCTAGCGGGAGGGATGAGACCCAGTACTTC.

For the CDR3, the DNA is TGTGCCAGCAGCCGAACGGGGTCCACTGAAGCTTTCTTT. Protein product: CASSRTGSTEAFF. This chain links TRBV11-1 with TRBJ1-1; D not certain. Germline values: CDR1 SGHAT, CDR2 FQDESV (reference sequence). With 5 bases removed from V and 4 bases from J, the gap between germline ends came to 11 bases. This CDR3 contains 13 residues. Full variable domain (rest looked up from reference TRBV11-1 and TRBJ1-1): EAEVAQSPRYKITEKSQAVAFWCDPISGHATLYWYRQILGQGPELLVQFQDESVVDDSQLPKDRFSAERLKGVDSTLKIQPAELGDSAMYLCASSRTGSTEAFFGQGTRLTVV.